Following are 27 T cell receptor beta chains from one sample sequenced in a study of blood T cell repertoires in COVID-19. Assay: immunoSEQ multiplex PCR; the TCRdb copy retains only in-frame clones and omits some. The repertoire has 250,000 to 300,000 clones, roughly 85% of them found once; the top ten carry roughly 3%. The sequenced material came from peripheral blood. All receptors come from a woman under 30 with acute or convalescent COVID-19.

The V gene is TRBV30, the J gene TRBJ2-5; D may be TRBD1 (5 bases). The CDR3 spans 12 residues. With 2 bases removed from V and 5 bases from J, the gap between germline ends came to 9 bases. Germline loops: CDR1 GTSNPN, CDR2 SVGIG (reference sequence). The CDR3 DNA follows: TGTGCCTGGAGTAGGGGCGCCGAGACCCAGTACTTC. Protein: CAWSRGAETQYF.

The CDR3, as DNA: TGTGCCAGCAGCGGACAGGGTAACGAGCAGTACTTC. Protein sequence: CASSGQGNEQYF. The chain employs TRBV9 and TRBJ2-7; 7 bases align to TRBD1. The CDR3 runs to 12 residues. CDR1 and CDR2 (germline): SGDLS, YYNGEE. V was clipped by 3 bases and J by 5 bases; unmatched bases: 2.

The chain joins TRBV30 to TRBJ1-2, with TRBD1 identical over 9 bases. Germline CDR1 reads GTSNPN; CDR2 reads SVGIG (reference sequence). V shed 2 bases and J 9 bases; nucleotides not matched to a gene: 7. The CDR3 covers 13 residues. The CDR3 spells CAWSFTGGVRYTF. Written as DNA, the CDR3 is TGTGCCTGGAGTTTTACAGGGGGCGTACGCTACACCTTC.

The chain carries TRBV29-1 and TRBJ2-7, with D perhaps matching TRBD2 (5 bases). Trimming took 3 bases from V and 4 from J, leaving 10 bases between them. CDR1 is SQVTM and CDR2 is ANQGSEA in the germline V gene. The CDR3 runs to 12 residues. The CDR3 reads CSVEGLAYEQYF. In nucleotides, the CDR3 is TGCAGCGTTGAGGGCTTAGCGTACGAGCAGTACTTC.

This clone was detected once. This chain connects TRBV30 to TRBJ2-7; 9 bases align to TRBD1. With 5 bases clipped from V and 3 bases from J, the junction kept 2 bases outside the gene matches. Germline loops: CDR1 GTSNPN, CDR2 SVGIG (reference sequence). CDR3 length: 12 amino acids. The CDR3 DNA reads TGTGCCTGGGGACAGGGGATCTACGAGCAGTACTTC. Translating it yields CAWGQGIYEQYF.

The V gene is TRBV25-1, the J gene TRBJ2-2, with unresolved D. This CDR3 region has 10 residues. V was clipped by 4 bases and J by 8 bases, with 2 bases between them. The germline gives CDR1 MGHDK, CDR2 SYGVNS. The CDR3 loop reads CASSAGELFF. The DNA of the CDR3 is TGTGCCAGCAGTGCTGGGGAGCTGTTTTTT.

The J gene is TRBJ1-1, the V gene TRBV5-1, with D maybe TRBD1 (5 bases). V was pared by 0 bases and J by 0 bases, with 12 bases between. The CDR3 is made up of 16 amino acids. CDR1 is SGHRS, CDR2 YFSETQ, per germline. The CDR3 loop reads CASSLEARDMNTEAFF. The CDR3 DNA reads as TGCGCCAGCAGCTTGGAGGCCAGGGATATGAACACTGAAGCTTTCTTT.

The rearrangement joins TRBV28 to TRBJ1-2; D is unresolved. V dropped 4 bases and J dropped 4 bases, with 4 bases sitting between them. The CDR3 is 11 amino acids. Germline V CDR1 and CDR2: MDHEN, SYDVKM. The CDR3 DNA follows: TGTGCCAGCAGTTCAGGCTATGGCTACACCTTC. Translating it yields CASSSGYGYTF.

J is TRBJ2-7 and V is TRBV7-2, with 8 bases lining up with TRBD1. V lost 4 bases, J lost 2 bases, and 4 bases stayed unmatched. The CDR3 extends over 14 amino acids. CDR1 is SGHTA and CDR2 is FQGNSA in the germline V gene. The CDR3 region is CASSSDRGPYEQYF. The CDR3 nucleotides are TGTGCCAGCAGCTCCGACAGGGGTCCCTACGAGCAGTACTTC.

This chain joins TRBV7-9 and TRBJ1-2, with 7 bases identical to TRBD1. Germline CDR1 and CDR2: SEHNR and FQNEAQ (reference sequence). V dropped 4 bases and J dropped 4; count of bases not matched to a gene: 15. This CDR3 is built from 17 residues. The CDR3 sequence is CASSSEGQGESFYGYTF. Here the CDR3 DNA reads TGTGCCAGCAGCTCGGAAGGGCAGGGGGAAAGTTTCTATGGCTACACCTTC.

This clone was detected a few times. This chain links TRBV18 with TRBJ2-7, with TRBD2 matching over 7 bases. The CDR3 consists of 14 residues. After removal of 3 bases from V and 3 bases from J, the junction contained 5 bases not matched to a gene. Germline assignment: CDR1 KGHSH and CDR2 LQKENI. The CDR3 here is CASSPGTSVYEQYF. The CDR3 nucleotides read TGTGCCAGCTCACCTGGTACTAGCGTCTACGAGCAGTACTTC.

On this clone itself: Other DNA sequences in the sample encode the same CDR3. The rearrangement links TRBV28 to TRBJ2-7, with D perhaps matching TRBD2 (6 bases). In germline, CDR1 is MDHEN, CDR2 SYDVKM. CDR3 length equals 12 residues. V was clipped by 3 bases and J by 5 bases, with 8 bases between them. This chain's CDR3 is CASSFRGNEQYF. The CDR3 bases are TGTGCCAGCAGTTTCCGGGGGAACGAGCAGTACTTC.

The genes are TRBV5-1 and TRBJ2-1, with D possibly TRBD2 on 5 matching bases. The CDR3 consists of 15 residues. V was cut by 4 bases and J by 5 bases, with 16 bases left in between. CDR1 and CDR2 (germline): SGHRS, YFSETQ. The CDR3 sequence: CASSRVSGVNNEQFF. The DNA for the CDR3 is TGCGCCAGCAGCCGCGTGAGCGGAGTTAACAATGAGCAGTTCTTC.

This clone was seen only a few times. The chain joins TRBV19 to TRBJ1-1, with 10 bases that match TRBD1. Losses at the gene ends were 0 bases for V and 11 bases for J; bases not matched to a gene: 12. CDR1 and CDR2 (germline): LNHDA, SQIVND (reference sequence). The CDR3 has 16 residues. The CDR3 spells CASSIDPSGQGVYAFF. The CDR3 DNA follows: TGTGCCAGTAGTATAGATCCCTCCGGACAGGGGGTCTACGCTTTCTTT.

The chain is built from TRBV5-6 and TRBJ2-4; perhaps TRBD2 as D (6 bases). Germline-derived CDR1 and CDR2 are SGHDT and YYEEEE. The CDR3 consists of 15 residues. The V gene lost 1 base and the J gene lost 6 bases, with 14 bases spanning the gap. CDR3 sequence (DNA): TGTGCCAGCAGCTTGTCGAGCAGGGAGGTAAACATTCAGTACTTC. Its translation is CASSLSSREVNIQYF.

V is TRBV6-2 or TRBV6-3 and J is TRBJ2-2; 10 nucleotides match TRBD1. V shed 4 bases and J 1 base; nucleotides not matched to a gene: 3. CDR3 length: 16 amino acids. Germline V gene lookup returns CDR1 MNHEY and CDR2 SVGEGT. The CDR3 region has the DNA TGTGCCAGCAGTTCCTGGACAGGGGGGAACACCGGGGAGCTGTTTTTT. This encodes CASSSWTGGNTGELFF.

This clone was observed a few times. In the same sample, other DNA sequences code for this CDR3. CDR3 region: CASSLGQGGQPQHF. The CDR3 DNA is TGTGCCAGCAGCTTAGGACAGGGCGGTCAGCCCCAGCATTTT. The J gene is TRBJ1-5, the V gene TRBV7-9; 7 bases match TRBD1. The V gene end was trimmed by 1 base and the J gene end by 6 bases; junction bases not matched to a gene: 3. The germline gives CDR1 SEHNR, CDR2 FQNEAQ (reference sequence). The CDR3 has 14 residues.

The genes are TRBV6-2 or TRBV6-3 and TRBJ2-2, with a tentative D call TRBD2 (5 bases). V dropped 5 bases and J dropped 7 bases, with 11 bases sitting between them. This CDR3 is 13 amino acids long. CDR1 and CDR2 (germline): MNHEY, SVGEGT. The CDR3 sequence: CASSPDGGGELFF. Written as DNA, the CDR3 is TGTGCCAGCAGTCCGGACGGAGGCGGGGAGCTGTTTTTT.

CDR3 sequence (DNA): TGTGCCAGCAGCCCCGCCGGTTTGGGGGCCAACGTCCTGACTTTC. This translates into CASSPAGLGANVLTF. The chain couples TRBV13 to TRBJ2-6; D not certain. Germline V gene sequence: CDR1 PRHDT, CDR2 FYEKMQ (reference sequence). Trimming removed 5 bases from V and 4 bases from J, with 12 bases in between. The CDR3 is 15 residues long.

This chain joins TRBV30 and TRBJ2-2, with 9 nucleotides matching TRBD1. The CDR3 is 21 residues long. Germline V CDR1 and CDR2: GTSNPN, SVGIG (reference sequence). Trimming at V came to 6 bases and at J to 1 base, leaving 24 bases not matched to a gene. CDR3 DNA: TGTGCCTGCATTCTCCAGCATCCGGGACAGGGACTCTCCCGGAACACCGGGGAGCTGTTTTTT. Protein: CACILQHPGQGLSRNTGELFF.

This chain uses TRBV6-6 with TRBJ1-2; possibly TRBD1 for D (6 bases). The CDR3 sequence is 15 residues long. Germline CDR1 reads MNHNY; CDR2 reads SVGAGI (reference sequence). Trimming removed 6 bases from V and 5 bases from J, with 19 bases in between. This CDR3 reads CASRLTQDSAYGYTF. In DNA, the CDR3 is TGTGCCAGCAGACTAACGCAGGACAGCGCTTATGGCTACACCTTC.

The V and J genes are TRBV25-1 and TRBJ1-2, with D maybe TRBD1 (5 bases). The V end lost 8 bases, the J end lost 5 bases, and 15 bases lay between the germline ends. The CDR3 sequence is 13 residues long. Germline CDR1 reads MGHDK; CDR2 reads SYGVNS. The CDR3 bases are TGTGCCAGCCGGATGGGGGAGGGGTATGGCTACACCTTC. This gives the protein CASRMGEGYGYTF.

In its sample, this clone was seen a few times. Other DNA sequences in this specimen translate into the identical CDR3. This sequence joins TRBV18 and TRBJ1-4, with 7 bases lining up with TRBD1. V lost 4 bases to trimming and J lost 8 bases; unmatched junction nucleotides: 4. The germline CDR1 and CDR2 sequences are KGHSH and LQKENI. The CDR3 is made up of 13 amino acids. CDR3 in DNA: TGTGCCAGCTCACGCGGACAGGAAGAAAAACTGTTTTTT. Its protein product is CASSRGQEEKLFF.

The gene calls are TRBV27 and TRBJ2-3; 11 nucleotides agree with TRBD1. Germline lookup yields CDR1 MNHEY and CDR2 SMNVEV (reference sequence). The CDR3 runs to 16 residues. J gave up 2 bases and V 5 bases, and 6 bases lay outside the gene matches. CDR3 DNA: TGTGCCAGCAGTCTATGGACAGGGGGCGTCACAGATACGCAGTATTTT. It codes for CASSLWTGGVTDTQYF.

This chain links TRBV9 with TRBJ2-3; D perhaps matches TRBD2 (5 bases). This CDR3 region has 15 residues. CDR1 is SGDLS and CDR2 is YYNGEE in the germline V gene. Trimming stripped 4 bases from V and 0 bases from J, with 12 bases between. In nucleotides, the CDR3 is TGTGCCAGCAGCCTAAGCGGAGCTAGCACAGATACGCAGTATTTT. This codes for CASSLSGASTDTQYF.

This rearrangement joins TRBV4-3 to TRBJ2-7; 14 nucleotides match TRBD2. CDR1 and CDR2 from the germline V gene are LGHNA and YSLEER. V gave up 2 bases and J gave up 7 bases; unmatched junction bases: 10. The length of the CDR3 is 17 residues. In DNA form, the CDR3 reads TGCGCCAGCAGCCAATTCTCCGGACTAGCGGGAGGAGGTGAGCAGTACTTC. Translation: CASSQFSGLAGGGEQYF.

The CDR3 sequence is CASSEGTATNEKLFF. CDR3 sequence (DNA): TGTGCCAGTAGTGAAGGGACAGCAACTAATGAAAAACTGTTTTTT. The V and J genes are TRBV19 and TRBJ1-4, with 7 bases aligning to TRBD1. The V segment lost 5 bases and the J segment 0 bases; nucleotides outside the gene matches: 3. CDR3 length: 15 residues. CDR1 and CDR2 (germline): LNHDA, SQIVND (reference sequence).